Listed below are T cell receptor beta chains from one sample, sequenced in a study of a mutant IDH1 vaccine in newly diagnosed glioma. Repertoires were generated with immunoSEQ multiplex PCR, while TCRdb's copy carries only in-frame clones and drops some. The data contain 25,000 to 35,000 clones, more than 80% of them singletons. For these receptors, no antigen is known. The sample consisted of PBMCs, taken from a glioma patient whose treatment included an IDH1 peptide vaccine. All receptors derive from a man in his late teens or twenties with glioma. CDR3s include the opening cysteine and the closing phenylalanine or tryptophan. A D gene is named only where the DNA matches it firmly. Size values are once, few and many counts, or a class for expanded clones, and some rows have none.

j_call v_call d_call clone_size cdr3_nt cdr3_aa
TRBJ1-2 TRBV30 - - TGTGCCTGGAGTGTGGACAAACATAACTATGGCTACACCTTC CAWSVDKHNYGYTF
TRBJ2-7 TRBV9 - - TGTGCCAGCAGCGAGGGGGTTAGCGCGGACGAGCAGTACTTC CASSEGVSADEQYF
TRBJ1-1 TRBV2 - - TGTGCCAGCAGTGAGAGGGGCCAAAACACTGAAGCTTTCTTT CASSERGQNTEAFF
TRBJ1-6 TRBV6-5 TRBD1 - TGTGCCAGCAGTTGGGACAGGCAGAATTCACCCCTCCACTTT CASSWDRQNSPLHF
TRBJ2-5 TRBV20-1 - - TGCAGTGCTAGGACTGAAGAGACCCAGTACTTC CSARTEETQYF
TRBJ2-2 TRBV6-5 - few TGTGCCAGCCGGGCGGGCCTTTATAACACCGGGGAGCTGTTTTTT CASRAGLYNTGELFF
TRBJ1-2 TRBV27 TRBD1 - TGTGCCAGCAGCGACAGGGAGAAGTATGGCTACACCTTC CASSDREKYGYTF
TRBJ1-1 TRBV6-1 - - TGTGCCAGCAGTTTATACAGGGACACTGAAGCTTTCTTT CASSLYRDTEAFF
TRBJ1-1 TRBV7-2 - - TGTGCCAGCAGCTTACGGGGGTCTGCTGCGGGAGGGGCGCGGACTGAAGCTTTCTTT CASSLRGSAAGGARTEAFF
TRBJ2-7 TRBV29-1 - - TGCAGCGTTGAGCGAGATGGGGAGCAGTACTTC CSVERDGEQYF
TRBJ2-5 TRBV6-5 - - TGTGCCAGCAGTTACTCATCAGGGAGAGAGACCCAGTACTTC CASSYSSGRETQYF